The next 19 T cell receptor beta chains were all read from a single sample in a study of shared clonotypes between healthy human individuals. Selected positively for CCR7 and CD45RO-negative, naive CD8 cells excluded terminally differentiated effector memory CD45RA+ cells. Clones were read by immunoSEQ multiplex PCR, and TCRdb kept only the in-frame ones, dropping some. The sample has around 650,000 clones, approximately 96% seen once. Sequenced material: naive CD8+ T cells sorted from blood. The receptor source for this set is a young woman in good health.

Comments on this clone: The sample has other DNA sequences that encode this CDR3 too. CDR3 DNA sequence: TGTGCCAGCAGTTTAGGCAGAAACACCGGGGAGCTGTTTTTT. Translating gives CASSLGRNTGELFF. V usage is TRBV28 and J usage is TRBJ2-2; D is ambiguous. The germline V gene encodes CDR1 MDHEN and CDR2 SYDVKM. Deletions cut 2 bases from V and 2 bases from J, with 6 bases between. The CDR3 sequence is 14 residues long.

The V and J genes are TRBV27 and TRBJ2-5, with TRBD2 as a possible D gene (6 bases). V was trimmed by 4 bases and J by 1 base, leaving 10 bases between them. The CDR3 runs 14 residues. Per germline, CDR1 MNHEY and CDR2 SMNVEV (reference sequence). In DNA, the CDR3 is TGTGCCAGCAGTTCCTGGGACTTCCAAGAGACCCAGTACTTC. Translation gives CASSSWDFQETQYF.

The chain is built from TRBV27 and TRBJ1-1; the D gene is possibly TRBD1 (5 bases). The CDR3 runs to 13 residues. Trimming stripped 3 bases from V and 10 bases from J, with 15 bases between. Germline CDR1 MNHEY, CDR2 SMNVEV (reference sequence). DNA for the CDR3: TGTGCCAGCAGTTTCTTCAGGGACGACAGAGCTTTCTTT. It codes for CASSFFRDDRAFF.

This clone was seen once. CDR3 sequence: CASTRGTSRPTDTQYF. CDR3 nucleotides: TGTGCCAGCACCCGCGGGACTAGCCGACCCACAGATACGCAGTATTTT. The V and J genes are TRBV2 and TRBJ2-3; 9 nucleotides line up with TRBD2. The junction had 10 bases not matched to a gene; V was cut back by 7 bases and J by 2 bases. The CDR3 totals 16 residues. Germline loops: CDR1 SNHLY, CDR2 FYNNEI.

The rearrangement links TRBV4-1 to TRBJ2-7; 9 bases match TRBD2. J was trimmed by 0 bases and V by 0 bases; bases with no gene match: 3. This CDR3 region has 16 residues. CDR1 and CDR2 from the germline V gene are MGHRA and YSYEKL. CDR3 region: CASSQDPSGTSYEQYF. CDR3 nucleotides: TGCGCCAGCAGCCAAGATCCTAGCGGGACCTCCTACGAGCAGTACTTC.

Of note for this clone: Other DNA sequences in the sample encode the same CDR3. The chain uses TRBV7-9 and TRBJ1-1; D is unclear. CDR3 size: 15 residues. Deletions cut 1 base from V and 0 bases from J, with 9 bases between. The germline CDR1 and CDR2 sequences are SEHNR and FQNEAQ (reference sequence). The CDR3 region has the DNA TGTGCCAGCAGCTTAGGCGTGGTTATGAACACTGAAGCTTTCTTT. Translated: CASSLGVVMNTEAFF. Complete variable domain (other parts from reference TRBV7-9 and TRBJ1-1): DTGVSQNPRHKITKRGQNVTFRCDPISEHNRLYWYRQTLGQGPEFLTYFQNEAQLEKSRLLSDRFSAERPKGSFSTLEIQRTEQGDSAMYLCASSLGVVMNTEAFFGQGTRLTVV.

The chain carries TRBV5-5 and TRBJ2-5; 7 bases fit TRBD2. Germline V gene data show CDR1 as SGHKS and CDR2 as YYEKEE (reference sequence). The CDR3 contains 15 residues. Unmatched junction bases numbered 8, after V lost 4 bases and J lost 2 bases. CDR3 DNA sequence: TGTGCCAGCAGCAAAGCGCAGGGAGGGCAAGAGACCCAGTACTTC. Translating gives CASSKAQGGQETQYF.

The V call is TRBV4-1, the J call TRBJ2-3; D perhaps matches TRBD2 (5 bases). CDR3 length equals 15 residues. CDR1 MGHRA and CDR2 YSYEKL come from the germline V gene. Trimming removed 3 bases at V and 0 bases at J, with 10 bases between. The CDR3: CASSQRATSTDTQYF. CDR3 in DNA: TGCGCCAGCAGCCAGCGGGCGACTAGCACAGATACGCAGTATTTT.

A single count supports this clone. The chain links TRBV6-6 to TRBJ1-4, with D uncertain. Germline lookup yields CDR1 MNHNY and CDR2 SVGAGI (reference sequence). Trimming pared 2 bases from V and 8 bases from J, leaving 9 bases between. This CDR3 has 13 residues. The CDR3 DNA follows: TGTGCCAGCAGTTACAGGGATGTAGAAAAACTGTTTTTT. The encoded protein is CASSYRDVEKLFF.

The CDR3 region has the DNA TGTGCCAGCAGCCCTGACAGGATCCGGCTGTTTTTT. Translation gives CASSPDRIRLFF. The rearrangement joins TRBV7-9 to TRBJ1-4; D possibly corresponds to TRBD1 (6 bases). V was cut by 5 bases and J by 14 bases, with 15 bases left in between. CDR1 is SEHNR, CDR2 FQNEAQ, per germline (reference sequence). The CDR3 runs to 12 residues.

V gene TRBV5-4 combines with J gene TRBJ1-2; D remains unclear. CDR3 length: 14 amino acids. CDR1 SGHNT and CDR2 YYREEE come from the germline V gene (reference sequence). The ends were cut back, 1 base at V and 3 bases at J, with 10 bases in the middle. CDR3 in amino acids: CASSLISGDYGYTF. The CDR3 DNA reads as TGTGCCAGCAGCTTGATCTCTGGCGACTATGGCTACACCTTC.

This chain joins TRBV10-3 and TRBJ1-1; 10 bases match TRBD1. The CDR3 consists of 14 residues. The V gene end was trimmed by 4 bases and the J gene end by 1 base; junction bases not matched to a gene: 0. Germline V lookup: CDR1 ENHRY, CDR2 SYGVKD. CDR3 nucleotide sequence: TGTGCCATCAGTGGGGACAGGGGGAACACTGAAGCTTTCTTT. Translation: CAISGDRGNTEAFF.

The V gene is TRBV14, the J gene TRBJ2-1; D not resolved. There are 14 residues in the CDR3. Trimming stripped 0 bases from V and 3 bases from J, with 6 bases between. Germline lookup yields CDR1 SGHDN and CDR2 FVKESK. Here the CDR3 reads CASSQEWNYNEQFF. CDR3 in DNA: TGTGCCAGCAGCCAAGAGTGGAACTACAATGAGCAGTTCTTC.

The rearrangement joins TRBV7-6 to TRBJ2-7, with D tentatively TRBD1 (5 bases). CDR1 and CDR2 from the germline V gene are SGHVS and FNYEAQ. Trimming cost V 4 bases and J 7 bases, with 17 bases left between them. The CDR3 is made up of 14 amino acids. CDR3 residues: CASSSESRVREQYF. CDR3 DNA sequence: TGTGCCAGCAGCTCCGAATCCAGGGTCCGGGAGCAGTACTTC.

V and J are TRBV28 and TRBJ2-7, with 8 bases identical to TRBD2. The CDR3 runs to 15 residues. The germline V gene has CDR1 MDHEN and CDR2 SYDVKM. Losses at the gene ends were 3 bases for V and 0 bases for J; bases not matched to a gene: 4. CDR3 DNA: TGTGCCAGCAGTTTTAGCGGGACTAGCTCCTACGAGCAGTACTTC. Translated, it gives CASSFSGTSSYEQYF.

The V and J genes are TRBV29-1 and TRBJ1-3; maybe TRBD1 (6 bases). CDR1 and CDR2 from the germline V gene are SQVTM and ANQGSEA. V lost 3 bases and J 5 bases, leaving 26 bases between the germline ends. The CDR3 spans 18 residues. CDR3 amino acids: CSVDRQGISLGFRNTIYF. The CDR3 coding sequence is TGCAGCGTTGATAGGCAGGGGATCTCGTTGGGCTTTAGAAACACCATATATTTT.

This clone was recorded only once. V usage is TRBV29-1 and J usage is TRBJ1-3; D not resolved. Germline V gene data show CDR1 as SQVTM and CDR2 as ANQGSEA. The V and J ends lost 1 base and 2 bases respectively, with 12 bases between them. This CDR3 is built from 15 residues. The CDR3 nucleotides are TGCAGCGTTGAAGGTGTGCGGGAAACTGGAAACACCATATATTTT. It is translated as CSVEGVRETGNTIYF.

This sequence joins TRBV5-4 and TRBJ1-2; TRBD1 aligns across 10 bases. The CDR3 is 15 amino acids. Per the germline V gene, CDR1 is SGHNT and CDR2 is YYREEE (reference sequence). J gave up 7 bases and V 4 bases, and 10 bases lay outside the gene matches. CDR3 sequence reads: CASSGPGQGRSGYTF. CDR3 sequence (DNA): TGTGCCAGCAGCGGACCGGGACAGGGGAGGTCTGGCTACACCTTC.

The chain couples TRBV28 to TRBJ1-2; tentatively, D is TRBD1 (6 bases). Looked up from germline, CDR1 is MDHEN and CDR2 is SYDVKM. Trimming removed 6 bases at V and 8 bases at J, with 25 bases between. This CDR3 contains 16 residues. Written as DNA, the CDR3 is TGTGCCAGCAGCCGACGACAGGACCTTCGGTTCCCGGGCTACACCTTC. This translates into CASSRRQDLRFPGYTF.